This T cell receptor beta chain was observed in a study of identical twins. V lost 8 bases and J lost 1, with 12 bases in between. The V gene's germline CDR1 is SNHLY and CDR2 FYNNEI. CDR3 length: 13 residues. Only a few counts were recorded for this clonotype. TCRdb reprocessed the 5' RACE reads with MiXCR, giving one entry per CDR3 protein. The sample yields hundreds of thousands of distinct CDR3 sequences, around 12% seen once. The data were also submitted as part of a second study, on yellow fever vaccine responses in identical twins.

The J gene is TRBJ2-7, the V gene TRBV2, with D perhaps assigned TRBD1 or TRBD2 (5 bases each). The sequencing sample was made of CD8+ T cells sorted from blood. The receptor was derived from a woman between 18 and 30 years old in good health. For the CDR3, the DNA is TGTGCCAGCTGCCTGGGACCATCCTACGAGCAGTACGTC. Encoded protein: CASCLGPSYEQYV.